This T cell receptor (beta chain) emerged from a study of blood T cell repertoires in COVID-19 (TCRdb year 2020). Looking at the study overall: Samples from collaborators originated in the United States, Italy and Spain and spanned both the acute and convalescent phases of COVID-19. The sample metadata nearly always contained a de-identified subject ID, COVID-19 status, age in years and sex. The repertoires were made available in a free public database intended to serve as a resource for research on the immune response to SARS-CoV-2. Where available, HLA class I and class II types were taken from metadata supplied by the sample provider and were not determined by assay-based typing. The samples were drawn from two sources: the first 160 participants of the ongoing ImmuneRACE study, and fewer than 1,500 subjects contributed by 6 global collaborators. The dataset comprised deeply sampled blood TCRbeta repertoires from subjects exposed to, actively infected with, or recovered from COVID-19. The prospective study material was composed of cDNA or gDNA derived from T cells, B-cell-depleted T cells, or PBMCs. Overall study results and their limits: Clinical and demographic metadata were provided uncurated, with the amount varying by source and participant.

Enrolling through a virtual design, the prospective study's participants ranged in age from roughly 18 to 95 years and lived across 24 United States geographic areas. In the prospective study, cohorts were assigned on the basis of participant-reported clinical history obtained from a screening survey and a study questionnaire. Recovered participants in ImmuneRACE Cohort 3 were defined by two consecutive negative NP/OP PCR tests, clearance by a healthcare professional, or resolution of symptoms. In the prospective study, mobile phlebotomists collected whole blood, serum and a nasopharyngeal or oropharyngeal swab from each participant. Participants in the prospective study had the option to provide additional blood draws and questionnaires over a roughly 2-month period. Blood samples from the prospective study were shipped frozen or at room temperature prior to DNA extraction. TCRbeta CDR3 regions were amplified from genomic DNA using the immunoSEQ Assay, a bias-controlled multiplex PCR. The paper's data handling went like this. The number of nucleated cells in each sample was estimated by amplification of reference gene primers within the assay. To quantify the absolute abundance of each unique TCRbeta CDR3 rearrangement, sequence reads were collapsed and filtered. For each sample, productive Simpson clonality was calculated by taking the square root of Simpson's diversity index across productive rearrangements. In its TCRdb copy, this immuneACCESS table keeps in-frame sequences only and misses some clones. Where compared with another copy, unresolved V genes explain less than half of these, and the others have no known cause. V, J and clone size derive from that table, while D and trimming were established from the DNA sequence. The sample table records about 380,000 clones; 87% of these occur just once. The ten largest clones add up to roughly 1.4% of the sample.

Note on this clone: No antigen is known for it. Base qualities are not at hand, and no much larger clone is one base apart.

V is cut back by 6 bases and J by 7 bases, with 12 bases in the junction unmatched. The CDR3 sequence holds 15 residues, the cysteine and phenylalanine included. The entry retains the CDR3 DNA only, 45 bases that are in frame from base 1. CDR1 and CDR2, looked up from the germline V gene (reference sequence), are LNHDA and SQIVND. Sample: PBMCs or T cells enriched from blood (not recorded which). The clonotype originates from a man younger than 45 who had recovered from COVID-19. Here the chain combines TRBV19 and TRBJ1-5; 7 junctional bases match TRBD1. The encoded CDR3 is CASSLSPRGDQPQHF. In nucleotides, the sequence is TGTGCCAGTAGCCTATCTCCCAGGGGGGACCAGCCCCAGCATTTT.